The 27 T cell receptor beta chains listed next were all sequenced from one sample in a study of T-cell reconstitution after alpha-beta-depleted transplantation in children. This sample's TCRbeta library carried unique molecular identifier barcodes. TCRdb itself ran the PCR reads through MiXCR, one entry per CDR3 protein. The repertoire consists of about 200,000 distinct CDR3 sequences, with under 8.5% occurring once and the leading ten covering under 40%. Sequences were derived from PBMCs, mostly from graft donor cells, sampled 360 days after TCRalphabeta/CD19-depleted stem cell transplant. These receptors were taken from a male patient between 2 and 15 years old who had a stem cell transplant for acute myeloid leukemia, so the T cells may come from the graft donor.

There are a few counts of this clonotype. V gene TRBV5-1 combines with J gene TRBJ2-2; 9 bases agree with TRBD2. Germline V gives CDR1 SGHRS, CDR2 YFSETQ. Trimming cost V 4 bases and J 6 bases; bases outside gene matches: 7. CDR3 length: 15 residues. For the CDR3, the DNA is TGCGCCAGCAGCCGCGCCCCTAGCGGGGCCGGGGAGCTGTTTTTT. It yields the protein CASSRAPSGAGELFF.

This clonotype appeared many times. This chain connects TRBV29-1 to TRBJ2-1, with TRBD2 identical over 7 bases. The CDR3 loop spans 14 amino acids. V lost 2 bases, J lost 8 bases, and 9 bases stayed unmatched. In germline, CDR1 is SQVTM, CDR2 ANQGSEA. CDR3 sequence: CSVERTTSTYEQFF. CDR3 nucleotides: TGCAGCGTTGAAAGGACGACTAGCACCTATGAGCAGTTCTTC.

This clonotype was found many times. CDR3 in amino acids: CASSDGLLHTGELFF. The CDR3, as DNA: TGCGCCAGCAGCGACGGACTACTGCATACCGGGGAGCTGTTTTTT. The chain has TRBV5-1 and TRBJ2-2, with D possibly TRBD2 on 6 matching bases. V was clipped by 4 bases and J by 5 bases, with 15 bases between them. Germline V gives CDR1 SGHRS, CDR2 YFSETQ. The CDR3 has 15 amino acids.

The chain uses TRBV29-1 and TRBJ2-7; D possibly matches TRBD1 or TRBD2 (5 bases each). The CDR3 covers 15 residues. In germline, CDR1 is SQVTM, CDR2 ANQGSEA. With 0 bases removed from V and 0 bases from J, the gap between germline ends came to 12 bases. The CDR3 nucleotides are TGCAGCGTTGAAGATCCGGGGCCCAACTCCTACGAGCAGTACTTC. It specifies CSVEDPGPNSYEQYF.

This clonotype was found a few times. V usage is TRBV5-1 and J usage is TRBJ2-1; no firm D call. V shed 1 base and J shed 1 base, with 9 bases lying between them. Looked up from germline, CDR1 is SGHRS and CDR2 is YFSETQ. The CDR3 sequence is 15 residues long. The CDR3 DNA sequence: TGCGCCAGCAGCTTGAATCAGCTTTCCTACAATGAGCAGTTCTTC. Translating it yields CASSLNQLSYNEQFF.

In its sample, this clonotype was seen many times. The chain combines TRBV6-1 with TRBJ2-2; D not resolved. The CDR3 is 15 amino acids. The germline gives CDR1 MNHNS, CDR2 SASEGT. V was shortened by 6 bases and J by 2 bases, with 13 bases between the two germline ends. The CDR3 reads CASRIQLQNTGELFF. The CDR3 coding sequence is TGTGCCAGCAGAATCCAGCTTCAAAACACCGGGGAGCTGTTTTTT.

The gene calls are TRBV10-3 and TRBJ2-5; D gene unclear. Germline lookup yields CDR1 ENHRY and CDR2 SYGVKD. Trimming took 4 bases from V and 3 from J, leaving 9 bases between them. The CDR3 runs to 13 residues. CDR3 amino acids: CAISGGIEETQYF. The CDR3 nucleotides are TGTGCCATCAGTGGGGGAATCGAAGAGACCCAGTACTTC.

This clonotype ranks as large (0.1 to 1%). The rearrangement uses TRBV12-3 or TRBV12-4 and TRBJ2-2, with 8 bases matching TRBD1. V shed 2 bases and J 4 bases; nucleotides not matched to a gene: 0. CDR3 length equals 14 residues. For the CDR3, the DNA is TGTGCCAGCAGTTTAACAGGGGGCACCGGGGAGCTGTTTTTT. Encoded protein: CASSLTGGTGELFF.

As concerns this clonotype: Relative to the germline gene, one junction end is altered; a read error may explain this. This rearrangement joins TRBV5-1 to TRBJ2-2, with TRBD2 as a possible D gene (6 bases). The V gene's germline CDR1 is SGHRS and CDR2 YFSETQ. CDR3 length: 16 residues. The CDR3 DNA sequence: TGCGCCAGCAGCTTGATCTCTCGCGGGGTCACCGGGGAGCGGTTTTTT. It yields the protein CASSLISRGVTGERFF.

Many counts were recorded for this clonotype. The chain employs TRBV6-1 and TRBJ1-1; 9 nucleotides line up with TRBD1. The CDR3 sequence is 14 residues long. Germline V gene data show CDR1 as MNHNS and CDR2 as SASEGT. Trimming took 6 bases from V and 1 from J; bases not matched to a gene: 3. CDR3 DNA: TGTGCCAGCAGCGACAGGGGGTGGAACACTGAAGCTTTCTTT. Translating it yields CASSDRGWNTEAFF.

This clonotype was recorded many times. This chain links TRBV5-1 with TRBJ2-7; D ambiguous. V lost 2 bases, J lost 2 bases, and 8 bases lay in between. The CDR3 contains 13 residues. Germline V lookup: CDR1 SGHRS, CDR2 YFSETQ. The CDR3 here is CASSFGRTYEQYF. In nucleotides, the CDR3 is TGCGCCAGCAGCTTCGGCCGAACCTACGAGCAGTACTTC.

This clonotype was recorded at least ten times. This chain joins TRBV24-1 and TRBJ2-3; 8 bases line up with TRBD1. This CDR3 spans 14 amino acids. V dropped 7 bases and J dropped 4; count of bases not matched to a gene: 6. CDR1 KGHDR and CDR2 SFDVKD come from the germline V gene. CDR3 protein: CATSPGTGPDTQYF. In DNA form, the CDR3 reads TGTGCCACCAGCCCCGGGACAGGACCAGATACGCAGTATTTT.

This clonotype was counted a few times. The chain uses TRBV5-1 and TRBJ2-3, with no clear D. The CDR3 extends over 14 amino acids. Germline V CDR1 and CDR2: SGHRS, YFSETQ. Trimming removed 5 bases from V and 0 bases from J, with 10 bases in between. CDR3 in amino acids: CASRPSSSTDTQYF. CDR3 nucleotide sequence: TGCGCCAGCAGACCATCCTCTAGCACAGATACGCAGTATTTT.

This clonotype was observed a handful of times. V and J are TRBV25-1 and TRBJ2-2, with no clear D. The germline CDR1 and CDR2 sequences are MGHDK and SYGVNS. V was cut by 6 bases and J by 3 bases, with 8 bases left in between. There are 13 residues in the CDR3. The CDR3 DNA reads TGTGCCAGCAGGACGGCCCACACCGGGGAGCTGTTTTTT. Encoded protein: CASRTAHTGELFF.

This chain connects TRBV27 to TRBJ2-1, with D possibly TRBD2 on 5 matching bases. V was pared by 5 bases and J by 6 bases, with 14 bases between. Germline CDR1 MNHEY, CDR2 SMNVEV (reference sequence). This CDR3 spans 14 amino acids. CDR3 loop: CASSVGSRSNEQFF. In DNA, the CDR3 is TGTGCCAGCAGTGTAGGGAGTCGAAGCAATGAGCAGTTCTTC.

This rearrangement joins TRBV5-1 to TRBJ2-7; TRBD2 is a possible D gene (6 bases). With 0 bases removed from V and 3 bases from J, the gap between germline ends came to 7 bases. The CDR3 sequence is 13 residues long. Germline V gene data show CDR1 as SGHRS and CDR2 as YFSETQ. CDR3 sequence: CASSLETSYEQYF. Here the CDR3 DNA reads TGCGCCAGCAGCTTGGAGACTAGCTACGAGCAGTACTTC.

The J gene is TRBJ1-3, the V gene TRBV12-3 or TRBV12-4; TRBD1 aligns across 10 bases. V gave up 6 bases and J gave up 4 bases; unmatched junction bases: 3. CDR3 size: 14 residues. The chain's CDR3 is CASRRQGAGNTIYF. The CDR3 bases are TGTGCCAGCAGGAGACAGGGGGCGGGAAACACCATATATTTT.

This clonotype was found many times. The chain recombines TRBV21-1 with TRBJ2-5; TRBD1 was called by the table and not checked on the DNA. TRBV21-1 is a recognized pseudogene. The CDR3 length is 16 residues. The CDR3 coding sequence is TGTGCCAGCAGACAATCCCAGACAGGGAGGATCGAGACCCAGTACTTC. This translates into CASRQSQTGRIETQYF.

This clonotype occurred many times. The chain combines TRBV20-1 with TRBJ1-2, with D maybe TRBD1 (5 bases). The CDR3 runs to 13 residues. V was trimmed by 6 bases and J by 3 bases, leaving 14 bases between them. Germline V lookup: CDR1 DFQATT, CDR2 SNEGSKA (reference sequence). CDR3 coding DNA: TGCAGTGCCAGGGCCGGGGTCGACTATGGCTACACCTTC. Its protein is CSARAGVDYGYTF.

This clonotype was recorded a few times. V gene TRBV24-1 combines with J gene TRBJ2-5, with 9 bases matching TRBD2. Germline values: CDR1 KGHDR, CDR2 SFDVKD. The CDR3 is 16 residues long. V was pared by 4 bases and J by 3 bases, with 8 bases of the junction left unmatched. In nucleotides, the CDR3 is TGTGCCACCAGTGAAGCGGGGGGCGGTCTTGAAGAGACCCAGTACTTC. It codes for CATSEAGGGLEETQYF.

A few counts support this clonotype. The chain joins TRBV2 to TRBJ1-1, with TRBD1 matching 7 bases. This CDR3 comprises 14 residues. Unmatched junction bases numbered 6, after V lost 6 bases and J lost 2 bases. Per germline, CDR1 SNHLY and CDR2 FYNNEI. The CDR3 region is CASRSWDSNTEAFF. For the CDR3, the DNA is TGTGCCAGCAGGAGTTGGGACAGCAACACTGAAGCTTTCTTT.

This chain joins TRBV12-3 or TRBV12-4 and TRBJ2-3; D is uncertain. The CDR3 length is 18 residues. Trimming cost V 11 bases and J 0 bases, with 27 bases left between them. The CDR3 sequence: CAVSVHAPGWYSTDTQYF. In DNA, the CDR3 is TGTGCCGTCTCGGTACATGCGCCCGGATGGTATAGCACAGATACGCAGTATTTT.

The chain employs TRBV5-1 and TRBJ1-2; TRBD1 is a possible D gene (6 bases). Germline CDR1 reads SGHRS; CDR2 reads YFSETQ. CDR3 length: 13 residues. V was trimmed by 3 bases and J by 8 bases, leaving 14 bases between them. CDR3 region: CASSWGPRKGYTF. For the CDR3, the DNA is TGCGCCAGCAGCTGGGGGCCCCGGAAGGGCTACACCTTC.

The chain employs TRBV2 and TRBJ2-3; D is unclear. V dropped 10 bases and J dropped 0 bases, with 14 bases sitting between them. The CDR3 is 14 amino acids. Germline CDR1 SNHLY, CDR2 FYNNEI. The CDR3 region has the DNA TGTGCCAACCGAAGGGTAGAGAGCACAGATACGCAGTATTTT. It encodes CANRRVESTDTQYF.

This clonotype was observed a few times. CDR3 sequence: CASSSGGEWILAFF. The CDR3 nucleotides read TGTGCCAGTAGTTCGGGGGGCGAATGGATTTTGGCTTTCTTT. The chain is built from TRBV19 and TRBJ1-1; tentatively, D is TRBD1 (6 bases). Germline CDR1 reads LNHDA; CDR2 reads SQIVND (reference sequence). The CDR3 covers 14 residues. Trimming stripped 5 bases from V and 11 bases from J, with 21 bases between.

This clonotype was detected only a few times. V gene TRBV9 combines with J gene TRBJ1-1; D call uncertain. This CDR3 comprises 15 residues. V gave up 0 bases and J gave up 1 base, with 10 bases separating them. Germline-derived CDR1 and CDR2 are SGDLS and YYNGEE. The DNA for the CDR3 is TGTGCCAGCAGCGTAGATTGGACCCCGAACACTGAAGCTTTCTTT. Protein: CASSVDWTPNTEAFF.

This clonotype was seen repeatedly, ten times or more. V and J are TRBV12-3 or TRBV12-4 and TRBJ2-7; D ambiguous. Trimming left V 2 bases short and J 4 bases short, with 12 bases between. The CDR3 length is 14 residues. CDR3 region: CASSLSVLQYEQYF. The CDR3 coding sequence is TGTGCCAGCAGTTTATCGGTCCTGCAATACGAGCAGTACTTC.